The T cell receptor (beta chain) described here comes from a study of memory CD4+ T cells and cytomegalovirus serostatus. Single viable CD3+CD4+CD8-CD45RO+ cells were sorted as the memory CD4+ T cells. Donors' CMV status reflects serum IgG against pp150, pp28, p38, p52. The data were produced by immunoSEQ multiplex PCR, yet TCRdb's version contains in-frame clones alone and is incomplete. There are some 50,000 clones in the sample; roughly four fifths occur only once, and around 1.5% lies in the top ten. The CDR3 totals 13 residues. Per germline, CDR1 MNHEY and CDR2 SMNVEV (reference sequence). In the case of this clone: At one end the junction does not follow the germline gene, possibly because of a read error.

This TCR was recovered from an adult in good health and CMV-seronegative. The chain combines TRBV27 with TRBJ1-2; D ambiguous. Sequenced: memory CD4+ T cells from blood. The CDR3 bases are TGTGCCAGCAGTTTATCACAGAACTATGGCTACATCTTC. It encodes CASSLSQNYGYIF.